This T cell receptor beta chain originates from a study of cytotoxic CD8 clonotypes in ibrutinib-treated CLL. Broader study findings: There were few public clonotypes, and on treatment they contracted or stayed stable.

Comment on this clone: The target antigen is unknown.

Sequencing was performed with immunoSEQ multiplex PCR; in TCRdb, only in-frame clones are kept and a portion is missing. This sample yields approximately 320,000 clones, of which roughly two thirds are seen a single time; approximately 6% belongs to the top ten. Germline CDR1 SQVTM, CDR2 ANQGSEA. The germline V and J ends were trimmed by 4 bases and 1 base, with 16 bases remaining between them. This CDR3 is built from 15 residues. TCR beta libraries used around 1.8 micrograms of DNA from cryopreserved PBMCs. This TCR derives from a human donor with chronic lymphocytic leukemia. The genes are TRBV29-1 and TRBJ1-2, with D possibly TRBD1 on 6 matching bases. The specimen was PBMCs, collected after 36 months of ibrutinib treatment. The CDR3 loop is CSVGAGQLVNYGYTF. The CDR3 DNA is TGCAGCGTTGGCGCAGGACAGCTCGTTAACTATGGCTACACCTTC.